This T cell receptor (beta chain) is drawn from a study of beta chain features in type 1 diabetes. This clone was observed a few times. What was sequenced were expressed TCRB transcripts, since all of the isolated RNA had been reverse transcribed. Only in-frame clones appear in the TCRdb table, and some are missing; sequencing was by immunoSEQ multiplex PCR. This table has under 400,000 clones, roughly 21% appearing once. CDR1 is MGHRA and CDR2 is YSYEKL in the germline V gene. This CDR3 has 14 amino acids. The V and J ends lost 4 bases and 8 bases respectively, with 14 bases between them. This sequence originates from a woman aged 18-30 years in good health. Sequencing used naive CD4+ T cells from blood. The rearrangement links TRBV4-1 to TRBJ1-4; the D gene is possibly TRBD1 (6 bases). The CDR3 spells CASSLSPQGEKLFF. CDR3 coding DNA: TGCGCCAGCAGCCTTAGCCCCCAGGGGGAAAAACTGTTTTTT.